The next 6 T cell receptor beta chains were all read from a single sample in a study of cytomegalovirus exposure and HLA in healthy donors. Use of 60 Vbeta and 13 Jbeta primers characterized the PCR. The repertoire was sequenced with immunoSEQ multiplex PCR; TCRdb's copy has only in-frame clones and lacks some. The profile shows about 170,000 clones, approximately 82% of them singletons. Sequencing was performed on PBMCs. All receptors come from a male donor in good health and CMV-seronegative.

The gene calls are TRBV13 and TRBJ2-7; TRBD1 aligns across 11 bases. This CDR3 has 16 amino acids. Trimming cost V 5 bases and J 3 bases; bases outside gene matches: 9. Germline V gene sequence: CDR1 PRHDT, CDR2 FYEKMQ (reference sequence). For the CDR3, the DNA is TGTGCCAGCAGCGGCGTGGGCGGGACAGGGGGCTACGAGCAGTACTTC. As protein: CASSGVGGTGGYEQYF.

The CDR3 DNA follows: TGCGCCAGCAGCCAGGCGGGACTCCGGGACGAGCAGTACTTC. Protein product: CASSQAGLRDEQYF. The chain is built from TRBV4-3 and TRBJ2-7; D is perhaps TRBD2 (6 bases). Germline CDR1 is LGHNA and CDR2 is YSLEER. This CDR3 contains 14 residues. V was shortened by 3 bases and J by 5 bases, with 14 bases between the two germline ends.

The chain couples TRBV19 to TRBJ1-5, with 7 bases lining up with TRBD1. The V gene's germline CDR1 is LNHDA and CDR2 SQIVND (reference sequence). This CDR3 has 14 residues. V was clipped by 8 bases and J by 0 bases; unmatched bases: 4. The CDR3 DNA is TGTGCCAGTCGAAACAGGGGTAGCAATCAGCCCCAGCATTTT. It specifies CASRNRGSNQPQHF.

The rearrangement uses TRBV6-1 and TRBJ1-5, with D possibly matching TRBD1 (5 bases). The V gene's germline CDR1 is MNHNS and CDR2 SASEGT. The CDR3 has 14 amino acids. The V end lost 8 bases, the J end lost 2 bases, and 13 bases lay between the germline ends. CDR3 sequence (DNA): TGTGCCAGCGCCCAGCAAGGGGGCAATCAGCCCCAGCATTTT. This codes for CASAQQGGNQPQHF.

With respect to this clone: At one end the junction does not follow the germline gene, possibly because of a read error. The rearrangement links TRBV18 to TRBJ2-6, with D possibly being TRBD1 (5 bases). CDR1 is KGHSH, CDR2 LQKENI, per germline. The CDR3 runs to 16 residues. The CDR3 here is CASSPNQGAGANVLTF. The CDR3 DNA reads as TGTGCTAGCTCACCTAATCAGGGTGCTGGGGCCAACGTCCTGACTTTC.

As DNA, the CDR3 is TGTGCCAGCAGCAGGGGCTATGAGTCAGGTCAGCCCCAGCATTTT. Translation: CASSRGYESGQPQHF. This sequence joins TRBV21-1 and TRBJ1-5; no check of the table's D call, TRBD1, against the DNA was made. TRBV21-1 represents a pseudogene. CDR3 length: 15 amino acids.